This T cell receptor (beta chain) derives from a study of blood T cell repertoires in COVID-19. In the study's own analysis: Amplification with reference gene primers provided the estimates of nucleated cell counts. Assay: immunoSEQ multiplex PCR; the TCRdb copy retains only in-frame clones and omits some. D and trimming come from the DNA, and the V and J calls and clone size come from that table. The sample lists under 250,000 clones, roughly four fifths seen once, with around 4.7% in the top ten. Trimming pared 5 bases from V and 4 bases from J, leaving 17 bases between. The CDR3 sequence is 15 residues long. From germline, CDR1 is SGHTA and CDR2 FQGNSA.

This receptor was identified in a woman aged 70-85 years with acute or convalescent COVID-19. The rearrangement joins TRBV7-2 to TRBJ1-1, with D tentatively TRBD1 (6 bases). Material for sequencing was peripheral blood. DNA for the CDR3: TGTGCCAGCAGCCGCGCCCCTACAGGGTTCACTGAAGCTTTCTTT. It codes for CASSRAPTGFTEAFF.